These 18 T cell receptor beta chains share one sample of origin, sequenced in a study of Ad26.COV2.S vaccination and SARS-CoV-2 variants. Stated treatment: approximately 18 received Ad26.COV2.S at low or high dose, single or two shots; five or six received placebo; per-sample allocation not given. Each sample was drawn 63 days after the first injection (of vaccine or placebo). Produced via immunoSEQ multiplex PCR; TCRdb's table is partial and in-frame only. The sample lists 400,000 to 450,000 clones, over 80% occurring once. The sample in question was peripheral blood, obtained in a trial of Ad26.COV2.S vaccine versus placebo. These receptor sequences come from a person aged 18 to 59 who received the Ad26.COV2.S COVID-19 vaccine or a placebo.

The chain joins TRBV2 to TRBJ1-5; TRBD1 matches at 7 bases. Germline lookup yields CDR1 SNHLY and CDR2 FYNNEI. This CDR3 region has 15 residues. V was clipped by 6 bases and J by 1 base; unmatched bases: 6. CDR3 residues: CASRVYRGSNQPQHF. Here the CDR3 DNA reads TGTGCCAGCAGAGTATACAGGGGAAGCAATCAGCCCCAGCATTTT.

The CDR3 DNA reads as TGTGCCAGCAGCGCCCCAGGGGGGGGGCGGGCTGAAGCTTTCTTT. This encodes CASSAPGGGRAEAFF. This chain joins TRBV5-6 and TRBJ1-1; the match to TRBD1 covers 7 bases. The CDR3 totals 15 residues. V shed 4 bases and J 6 bases; nucleotides not matched to a gene: 12. CDR1 and CDR2 from the germline V gene are SGHDT and YYEEEE.

V usage is TRBV3-1 (or the pseudogene TRBV3-2) and J usage is TRBJ2-5, with no clear D. The CDR3 consists of 13 residues. Germline values: CDR1 LGHDT, CDR2 YNNKEL (reference sequence). The V end lost 4 bases, the J end lost 1 base, and 7 bases lay between the germline ends. In DNA form, the CDR3 reads TGTGCCAGCAGCCCCCTCCCCCAAGAGACCCAGTACTTC. Amino acids: CASSPLPQETQYF.

In its sample, this clone was seen once. This chain connects TRBV5-4 to TRBJ1-1; D not certain. V lost 4 bases, J lost 3 bases, and 16 bases lay in between. The CDR3 loop spans 15 amino acids. The germline CDR1 and CDR2 sequences are SGHNT and YYREEE (reference sequence). The CDR3 region has the DNA TGTGCCAGCAGCCCCTCTTTAGGGTTTTACACTGAAGCTTTCTTT. Residues: CASSPSLGFYTEAFF.

V and J are TRBV5-1 and TRBJ2-3; TRBD1 agrees at 7 bases. V lost 2 bases to trimming and J lost 2 bases; unmatched junction nucleotides: 11. Germline assignment: CDR1 SGHRS and CDR2 YFSETQ. The CDR3 is made up of 17 amino acids. The CDR3 spells CASSFGWDSYNTDTQYF. CDR3 coding DNA: TGCGCCAGCAGCTTTGGCTGGGACAGTTATAACACAGATACGCAGTATTTT.

The chain joins TRBV9 to TRBJ2-2, with a weak D call TRBD1 (6 bases). The germline V gene has CDR1 SGDLS and CDR2 YYNGEE. V shed 5 bases and J shed 8 bases, with 13 bases lying between them. The CDR3 extends over 13 amino acids. CDR3 sequence (DNA): TGTGCCAGCAGTCCAGAAGGGGGAGGGGAGCTGTTTTTT. Amino acids: CASSPEGGGELFF.

The chain employs TRBV5-4 and TRBJ1-1; D gene unclear. Per germline, CDR1 SGHNT and CDR2 YYREEE (reference sequence). Between the trimmed V and J ends, which lost 6 bases and 1 base, there was a span of 16 bases. This CDR3 contains 15 residues. The CDR3: CASTDMGLPNTEAFF. The CDR3 DNA sequence: TGTGCCAGCACTGACATGGGCCTACCGAACACTGAAGCTTTCTTT.

This chain joins TRBV5-4 and TRBJ2-5; 7 bases map to TRBD2. Losses at the gene ends were 0 bases for V and 7 bases for J; bases not matched to a gene: 15. CDR3 length equals 17 residues. The germline V gene encodes CDR1 SGHNT and CDR2 YYREEE (reference sequence). This CDR3 is CASSLGPKRGELGTQYF. The CDR3, as DNA: TGTGCCAGCAGCTTGGGCCCGAAGCGGGGAGAACTAGGGACCCAGTACTTC.

The V call is TRBV18, the J call TRBJ1-5; TRBD1 is a possible D gene (6 bases). CDR3 length: 14 amino acids. From germline, CDR1 is KGHSH and CDR2 LQKENI. Trimming stripped 4 bases from V and 7 bases from J, with 14 bases between. CDR3 region: CASSLRGAEQPQHF. As DNA, the CDR3 is TGTGCCAGCTCACTACGGGGGGCGGAGCAGCCCCAGCATTTT.

The CDR3 reads CASSEGEGPYEQYF. The CDR3 bases are TGTGCCAGTAGTGAGGGGGAGGGGCCCTACGAGCAGTACTTC. The chain recombines TRBV19 with TRBJ2-7; D is perhaps TRBD2 (7 bases). Germline values: CDR1 LNHDA, CDR2 SQIVND (reference sequence). Trimming shortened V by 5 bases and J by 2 bases, and 13 bases separated the two germline ends. CDR3 length: 14 amino acids.

The J gene is TRBJ2-1, the V gene TRBV7-2; 9 bases line up with TRBD1. Unmatched junction bases numbered 2, after V lost 5 bases and J lost 6 bases. The CDR3 extends over 13 amino acids. Germline-derived CDR1 and CDR2 are SGHTA and FQGNSA. The DNA for the CDR3 is TGTGCCAGCAGCACAGGGGGCTCCAATGAGCAGTTCTTC. This encodes CASSTGGSNEQFF.

The V gene is TRBV29-1, the J gene TRBJ2-6, with no clear D. Germline CDR1 reads SQVTM; CDR2 reads ANQGSEA. This CDR3 region has 15 residues. With 3 bases removed from V and 0 bases from J, the gap between germline ends came to 9 bases. In nucleotides, the CDR3 is TGCAGCGTTGACCTATCACCCTCTGGGGCCAACGTCCTGACTTTC. It specifies CSVDLSPSGANVLTF.

V and J are TRBV27 and TRBJ1-1, with D tentatively TRBD1 (5 bases). Trimming took off 1 base at V and 5 bases at J, with 11 bases between the two ends. The CDR3 is 14 residues long. Germline assignment: CDR1 MNHEY and CDR2 SMNVEV (reference sequence). CDR3 loop: CASSLFPRTTEAFF. The DNA of the CDR3 is TGTGCCAGCAGTTTATTTCCGCGGACAACTGAAGCTTTCTTT.

The CDR3 nucleotides are TGTGCCAGCAGTTATATTCCGGTCCTTAGCAATCAGCCCCAGCATTTT. This translates into CASSYIPVLSNQPQHF. The genes are TRBV6-2 or TRBV6-3 and TRBJ1-5; D gene unclear. Trimming shortened V by 3 bases and J by 0 bases, and 12 bases separated the two germline ends. Germline CDR1 and CDR2: MNHEY and SVGEGT. The CDR3 is made up of 16 amino acids.

The chain carries TRBV18 and TRBJ1-1; D unclear. Germline CDR1 is KGHSH and CDR2 is LQKENI. Trimming took off 3 bases at V and 4 bases at J, with 12 bases between the two ends. CDR3 length: 14 amino acids. CDR3 coding DNA: TGTGCCAGCTCACCCCCCGGGAGGAGCACTGAAGCTTTCTTT. This encodes CASSPPGRSTEAFF.

The chain uses TRBV19 and TRBJ2-3; D is perhaps TRBD2 (5 bases). V lost 0 bases, J lost 0 bases, and 7 bases lay in between. The V gene's germline CDR1 is LNHDA and CDR2 SQIVND (reference sequence). The CDR3 is 15 amino acids. CDR3 sequence: CASSIDRGSTDTQYF. The CDR3 coding sequence is TGTGCCAGTAGTATAGATCGGGGAAGCACAGATACGCAGTATTTT.

The chain joins TRBV21-1 to TRBJ1-4. TRBV21-1 is labeled a pseudogene. The CDR3 sequence is 19 residues long. The CDR3 here is CASSTSLGGVLITNEKLFF. CDR3 nucleotides: TGTGCCAGCAGCACCTCTTTAGGGGGGGTTTTGATAACTAATGAAAAACTGTTTTTT.

The sample holds a few counts of this clone. This rearrangement joins TRBV5-1 to TRBJ2-7; TRBD1 agrees at 7 bases. The CDR3 spans 16 residues. CDR1 is SGHRS and CDR2 is YFSETQ in the germline V gene. With V trimmed by 2 bases and J by 2 bases, 10 bases remained unmatched. The DNA for the CDR3 is TGCGCCAGCAGCTTCGAGCAGACAGGGTGGCCCTACGAGCAGTACTTC. The encoded protein is CASSFEQTGWPYEQYF.